This note documents a single TCR beta chain sequence. The data stem from a study of blood T cell repertoires in COVID-19. Profiled with immunoSEQ multiplex PCR; TCRdb holds only in-frame clones, not every one. The sample comprises about 210,000 clones, approximately 81% of which are singletons, and approximately 9% rests with the top ten. Germline assignment: CDR1 LGHDT and CDR2 YNNKEL (reference sequence). CDR3 length: 16 residues. Deletions cut 0 bases from V and 8 bases from J, with 19 bases between. The sample taken for sequencing was PBMCs or T cells enriched from blood (not recorded which). The sequence was collected from a woman in her forties or fifties with acute COVID-19. The rearrangement uses TRBV3-1 (or the pseudogene TRBV3-2) and TRBJ1-2, with D possibly matching TRBD1 (6 bases). The CDR3 nucleotides read TGTGCCAGCAGCCAAGATGCCCAGGGGAGGGGAGTGGGCTACACCTTC. Amino acids: CASSQDAQGRGVGYTF.